This TCR beta chain stems from a study of regulatory T cells in long-lasting Graves disease. Building of the TCR beta libraries involved iRepertoire HTBI primers and Arm-PCR of CDR3 regions. TCRdb reprocessed the multiplex PCR reads with MiXCR, giving one entry per CDR3 protein. The sample has about 540,000 distinct CDR3 sequences, roughly 14% seen once. V was clipped by 4 bases and J by 3 bases, with 11 bases between them. Germline CDR1 is GTSNPN and CDR2 is SVGIG (reference sequence). This CDR3 spans 13 amino acids. Time point specified: newly diagnosed GD, antithyroid drugs for less than 3 months. PBMC RNA was the source of the TCR library. This clonotype has only a few counts. These data were also filed under a second study, of T cells in Graves' hyperthyroidism and ophthalmopathy. As that study records: Any patient presenting with uncontrolled infection, other autoimmune disease, pregnancy or lactation was left out.

This material consisted of peripheral blood mononuclear cells (PBMCs), taken at new diagnosis, from a patient treated with antithyroid drugs. This sequence was found in a young man with Graves disease. The rearrangement joins TRBV30 to TRBJ2-3; D may be TRBD1 (5 bases). The CDR3 DNA reads TGTGCCTGGACGACAGTTCTTACAGATACGCAGTATTTT. Protein sequence: CAWTTVLTDTQYF.